Sequencing of this T cell receptor (beta chain) was carried out in a study of blood T cell repertoires in COVID-19. CDR1 ENHRY and CDR2 SYGVKD come from the germline V gene. The junction had 5 bases not matched to a gene; V was cut back by 4 bases and J by 7 bases. There are 16 residues in the CDR3. Profiled with immunoSEQ multiplex PCR; TCRdb holds only in-frame clones, not every one. Among 360,000 or so clones listed, roughly four fifths were seen once. Sequencing was done on a sample of PBMCs or T cells enriched from blood (not recorded which). V is TRBV10-3 and J is TRBJ2-2; 14 bases match TRBD2. This clonotype was obtained from a woman between 45 and 65 years old who had recovered from COVID-19. CDR3 sequence reads: CAISGLAGGPFGELFF. The DNA for the CDR3 is TGTGCCATCAGTGGACTAGCGGGAGGGCCCTTCGGGGAGCTGTTTTTT.